The 26 T cell receptor beta chains below come from one sample, sequenced in a study of T cell repertoires in cytomegalovirus infection. Their antigens are not known. TCRdb itself ran the reads through MiXCR, one entry per CDR3 protein. The data contain around 430,000 distinct CDR3 sequences, about 44% of them singletons. The source material was cultured PBMCs, sampled from culture after CMV antigen stimulation. These receptors were collected from a human donor in good health (CMV status not recorded). Some clones in this sample may be carry-over from other donors' samples.

J is TRBJ1-1 and V is TRBV11-2; D is unclear. Germline values: CDR1 SGHAT, CDR2 FQNNGV. With 7 bases removed from V and 4 bases from J, the gap between germline ends came to 16 bases. The CDR3 has 14 amino acids. CDR3 DNA sequence: TGTGCCAGCACCACCGGCCCCTCGGGCACTGAAGCTTTCTTT. It codes for CASTTGPSGTEAFF.

This clonotype was found a few times. CDR3 in amino acids: CASSLRGIPDTQYF. The CDR3 DNA reads as TGTGCCAGCAGCTTACGAGGAATTCCAGATACGCAGTATTTT. The chain carries TRBV7-2 and TRBJ2-3; D call uncertain. The CDR3 has 14 amino acids. V shed 2 bases and J shed 4 bases, with 10 bases lying between them. CDR1 is SGHTA and CDR2 is FQGNSA in the germline V gene.

A few counts support this clonotype. This chain uses TRBV6-2 or TRBV6-3 with TRBJ2-7; possibly TRBD2 for D (6 bases). Trimming stripped 0 bases from V and 5 bases from J, with 8 bases between. The CDR3 is made up of 13 amino acids. CDR1 is MNHEY, CDR2 SVGEGT, per germline. CDR3 DNA sequence: TGTGCCAGCAGTTACTCGGAGGGGAACGAGCAGTACTTC. This encodes CASSYSEGNEQYF.

This clonotype has only a few counts. The gene calls are TRBV27 and TRBJ2-7; TRBD1 matches at 7 bases. This CDR3 comprises 12 residues. Germline CDR1 reads MNHEY; CDR2 reads SMNVEV (reference sequence). J lost 6 bases, V lost 6 bases, and 5 bases had no gene match. The CDR3 region is CASSPRTGEQYF. The DNA for the CDR3 is TGTGCCAGCAGCCCCAGGACAGGCGAGCAGTACTTC.

The gene calls are TRBV7-3 and TRBJ1-2, with 7 bases aligning to TRBD1. There are 18 residues in the CDR3. Germline values: CDR1 SGHTA, CDR2 FQGTGA. V dropped 2 bases and J dropped 0; count of bases not matched to a gene: 12. The CDR3 nucleotides are TGTGCCAGCAGCTTATTAATAGTGGGGACAGCCTCTAACTATGGCTACACCTTC. Amino acids: CASSLLIVGTASNYGYTF.

This clonotype came up a few times. This chain joins TRBV5-4 and TRBJ2-7; D is uncertain. CDR1 and CDR2 from the germline V gene are SGHNT and YYREEE (reference sequence). The length of the CDR3 is 13 residues. V was cut by 0 bases and J by 2 bases, with 6 bases left in between. The DNA of the CDR3 is TGTGCCAGCAGCTTGGACATGACCTACGAGCAGTACTTC. Residues: CASSLDMTYEQYF.

This clonotype was seen only a few times. The genes are TRBV19 and TRBJ2-3; TRBD1 is a possible D gene (6 bases). V was trimmed by 8 bases and J by 6 bases, leaving 21 bases between them. This CDR3 comprises 15 residues. In germline, CDR1 is LNHDA, CDR2 SQIVND (reference sequence). The CDR3 DNA is TGTGCCAGTCGCGACAGGCCCGTCCACATGGATACGCAGTATTTT. Protein sequence: CASRDRPVHMDTQYF.

The CDR3 DNA follows: TGCGCCAGCAGCCAAGGGCAGCTAAGCACAGATACGCAGTATTTT. Translated: CASSQGQLSTDTQYF. The chain links TRBV4-1 to TRBJ2-3; D remains unclear. Germline CDR1 reads MGHRA; CDR2 reads YSYEKL. Trimming removed 1 base at V and 0 bases at J, with 8 bases between. The CDR3 covers 15 residues.

This clonotype was picked up a small number of times. The J gene is TRBJ2-6, the V gene TRBV6-2 or TRBV6-3; D is undetermined. V was cut by 0 bases and J by 12 bases, with 12 bases left in between. Germline CDR1 MNHEY, CDR2 SVGEGT. This CDR3 spans 14 amino acids. The DNA for the CDR3 is TGTGCCAGCAGTTACTCGAATCTACAAACCGTCCTGACTTTC. Translating gives CASSYSNLQTVLTF.

This clonotype was observed a few times. J is TRBJ2-7 and V is TRBV7-2; TRBD1 matches at 11 bases. V was pared by 4 bases and J by 6 bases, with 8 bases of the junction left unmatched. The germline CDR1 and CDR2 sequences are SGHTA and FQGNSA. The CDR3 contains 15 residues. The CDR3: CASSSRTGTGGEQYF. CDR3 DNA: TGTGCCAGCAGCTCGAGGACCGGGACAGGGGGCGAGCAGTACTTC.

The chain recombines TRBV10-3 with TRBJ1-3; D possibly corresponds to TRBD1 (5 bases). V lost 8 bases and J lost 0, with 14 bases in between. The germline gives CDR1 ENHRY, CDR2 SYGVKD. The CDR3 runs to 15 residues. CDR3 amino acids: CAIEGDGSSGNTIYF. As DNA, the CDR3 is TGTGCCATCGAAGGGGATGGGAGCTCTGGAAACACCATATATTTT.

V gene TRBV20-1 combines with J gene TRBJ1-5; possible D gene TRBD1, 5 bases. This CDR3 contains 14 residues. Trimming shortened V by 6 bases and J by 0 bases, and 12 bases separated the two germline ends. Germline loops: CDR1 DFQATT, CDR2 SNEGSKA (reference sequence). The CDR3 here is CSAVEGTSNQPQHF. For the CDR3, the DNA is TGCAGTGCAGTGGAGGGGACTAGCAATCAGCCCCAGCATTTT.

This clonotype was counted a few times. The chain combines TRBV7-9 with TRBJ1-4; D gene uncertain. This CDR3 contains 16 residues. Trimming cost V 3 bases and J 6 bases, with 17 bases left between them. Germline V gene data show CDR1 as SEHNR and CDR2 as FQNEAQ (reference sequence). This CDR3 is CASSFDTAGRDEKLFF. Written as DNA, the CDR3 is TGTGCCAGCAGCTTCGACACTGCAGGACGTGATGAAAAACTGTTTTTT.

A few counts support this clonotype. The chain employs TRBV10-3 and TRBJ2-2; D is perhaps TRBD1 (5 bases). Trimming pared 9 bases from V and 7 bases from J, leaving 12 bases between. Looked up from germline, CDR1 is ENHRY and CDR2 is SYGVKD. The CDR3 is made up of 12 amino acids. The DNA of the CDR3 is TGTGCCATATTGGACACGTACGGGGAGCTGTTTTTT. Its protein product is CAILDTYGELFF.

V and J are TRBV5-1 and TRBJ1-1; unclear D gene. CDR3 length equals 14 residues. Trimming pared 3 bases from V and 4 bases from J, leaving 13 bases between. CDR1 and CDR2 from the germline V gene are SGHRS and YFSETQ. The CDR3 here is CASSSKSAGTEAFF. CDR3 bases: TGCGCCAGCAGCTCAAAGTCTGCCGGCACTGAAGCTTTCTTT. Supplemented by reference TRBV5-1 and TRBJ1-1, the full variable domain reads KAGVTQTPRYLIKTRGQQVTLSCSPISGHRSVSWYQQTPGQGLQFLFEYFSETQRNKGNFPGRFSGRQFSNSRSEMNVSTLELGDSALYLCASSSKSAGTEAFFGQGTRLTVV.

J is TRBJ1-6 and V is TRBV27; perhaps TRBD1 as D (6 bases). Trimming cost V 7 bases and J 0 bases, with 22 bases left between them. This CDR3 has 19 amino acids. Germline assignment: CDR1 MNHEY and CDR2 SMNVEV (reference sequence). CDR3 DNA sequence: TGTGCCAGCACCTCGACAGGCCCCTCCTTTAGCTCCTATAATTCACCCCTCCACTTT. This encodes CASTSTGPSFSSYNSPLHF.

This clonotype occurred a few times. CDR3 residues: CASSEAFRVGEAFF. The DNA of the CDR3 is TGTGCCAGCAGTGAAGCTTTCAGGGTAGGTGAAGCTTTCTTT. The chain uses TRBV6-1 and TRBJ1-1; D might be TRBD1 (5 bases). CDR1 is MNHNS and CDR2 is SASEGT in the germline V gene. The CDR3 loop spans 14 amino acids. Between the trimmed V and J ends, which lost 0 bases and 7 bases, there was a span of 12 bases.

This clonotype was seen only a few times. The chain uses TRBV12-3 or TRBV12-4 and TRBJ2-7, with 9 bases lining up with TRBD1. Trimming at V came to 10 bases and at J to 0 bases, leaving 7 bases not matched to a gene. The CDR3 has 14 residues. CDR3 sequence reads: CAIGPDRGSYEQYF. The CDR3 region has the DNA TGTGCCATTGGTCCGGACAGGGGCTCCTACGAGCAGTACTTC.

This chain joins TRBV27 and TRBJ2-2, with 13 bases lining up with TRBD2. Germline-derived CDR1 and CDR2 are MNHEY and SMNVEV (reference sequence). With 2 bases clipped from V and 4 bases from J, the junction kept 13 bases outside the gene matches. The CDR3 loop spans 20 amino acids. CDR3 protein: CASSLRPPGLAGRLTGELFF. Here the CDR3 DNA reads TGTGCCAGCAGTTTAAGGCCCCCGGGACTAGCGGGGAGACTCACCGGGGAGCTGTTTTTT.

This clonotype appeared a few times. The chain employs TRBV5-4 and TRBJ2-1, with a weak D call TRBD1 (5 bases). V dropped 4 bases and J dropped 0 bases, with 11 bases sitting between them. This CDR3 spans 15 amino acids. The germline gives CDR1 SGHNT, CDR2 YYREEE (reference sequence). The CDR3 loop is CASSIDRASYNEQFF. CDR3 in DNA: TGTGCCAGCAGCATAGACAGAGCCTCCTACAATGAGCAGTTCTTC. The complete variable domain, with remaining parts taken from reference TRBV5-4 and TRBJ2-1, reads ETGVTQSPTHLIKTRGQQVTLRCSSQSGHNTVSWYQQALGQGPQFIFQYYREEENGRGNFPPRFSGLQFPNYSSELNVNALELDDSALYLCASSIDRASYNEQFFGPGTRLTVL.

The chain carries TRBV7-9 and TRBJ1-1; the match to TRBD1 covers 9 bases. Trimming cost V 5 bases and J 4 bases; bases outside gene matches: 8. The CDR3 contains 15 residues. Germline V lookup: CDR1 SEHNR, CDR2 FQNEAQ (reference sequence). The DNA of the CDR3 is TGTGCCAGCAGCCTGCAGGACAGGGGAGGCACTGAAGCTTTCTTT. The encoded protein is CASSLQDRGGTEAFF.

At least ten counts were recorded for this clonotype. The chain combines TRBV7-2 with TRBJ2-7, with 9 bases identical to TRBD2. CDR3 size: 14 residues. V shed 4 bases, J shed 7 bases, and the junction held 8 bases outside the gene matches. Per germline, CDR1 SGHTA and CDR2 FQGNSA. This CDR3 reads CASSSNKLAGEQYF. The CDR3 nucleotides read TGTGCCAGCAGCTCAAATAAACTAGCGGGTGAGCAGTACTTC.

In DNA, the CDR3 is TGTGCCAGCAGGGGGGACGGCTACAGAGGTTTGGATACGCAGTATTTT. Translation gives CASRGDGYRGLDTQYF. The chain employs TRBV6-5 and TRBJ2-3, with D perhaps assigned TRBD1 or TRBD2 (5 bases each). Per the germline V gene, CDR1 is MNHEY and CDR2 is SVGAGI. The CDR3 covers 16 residues. Trimming pared 6 bases from V and 6 bases from J, leaving 22 bases between.

This clonotype was seen many times. At one end, the junction sequence differs from germline, possibly due to a read error. This chain uses TRBV6-2 or TRBV6-3 with TRBJ2-7; D may be TRBD2 (6 bases). The CDR3 spans 13 residues. Germline V gives CDR1 MNHEY, CDR2 SVGEGT. CDR3 amino acids: CASSYGGSYEQYF. In DNA, the CDR3 is TGTGCCAGTAGTTACGGGGGTAGCTACGAGCAGTACTTC.

In this sample, this clonotype turned up many times. The gene calls are TRBV7-2 and TRBJ2-7; possible D gene TRBD1, 6 bases. Germline-derived CDR1 and CDR2 are SGHTA and FQGNSA. The CDR3 consists of 18 residues. The V end was cut by 1 base, the J end by 1 base, with 20 bases between. The CDR3 nucleotides read TGTGCCAGCAGCTTAGGCGGTGAGGGCAGGGGAAGGTCCTACGAGCAGTACTTC. Translated, it gives CASSLGGEGRGRSYEQYF. Filled out from reference TRBV7-2 and TRBJ2-7, the complete variable domain reads GAGVSQSPSNKVTEKGKDVELRCDPISGHTALYWYRQSLGQGLEFLIYFQGNSAPDKSGLPSDRFSAERTGGSVSTLTIQRTQQEDSAVYLCASSLGGEGRGRSYEQYFGPGTRLTVT.

The V and J genes are TRBV7-2 and TRBJ2-1; no clear D gene. The CDR3 totals 16 residues. Germline V gives CDR1 SGHTA, CDR2 FQGNSA. V dropped 3 bases and J dropped 3 bases, with 15 bases sitting between them. CDR3 residues: CASSFPPGGVYNEQFF. CDR3 nucleotides: TGTGCCAGCAGCTTTCCGCCTGGCGGAGTCTACAATGAGCAGTTCTTC. The complete variable domain, with remaining parts taken from reference TRBV7-2 and TRBJ2-1, reads GAGVSQSPSNKVTEKGKDVELRCDPISGHTALYWYRQSLGQGLEFLIYFQGNSAPDKSGLPSDRFSAERTGGSVSTLTIQRTQQEDSAVYLCASSFPPGGVYNEQFFGPGTRLTVL.